The 22 T cell receptor beta chains below were found in one sample sequenced in a study of shared clonotypes between healthy human individuals. Libraries were prepared by immunoSEQ multiplex PCR; TCRdb keeps only in-frame clonotypes and omits some of them. The table lists roughly 2.4 million clones, about 94% of them singletons. Sequencing input: naive CD4+ T cells sorted from blood. Subset specified: CD45RA+ positively selected. The receptor set was obtained from a man aged 18 to 30 in good health.

This rearrangement joins TRBV7-2 to TRBJ2-7; perhaps TRBD2 as D (6 bases). Germline CDR1 is SGHTA and CDR2 is FQGNSA. CDR3 size: 16 residues. Deletions cut 5 bases from V and 2 bases from J, with 19 bases between. The DNA of the CDR3 is TGTGCCAGCAGCGTCAACTCCGGGACTTCGACCTACGAGCAGTACTTC. Translated, it gives CASSVNSGTSTYEQYF.

The genes are TRBV6-6 and TRBJ1-1; 8 bases map to TRBD1. With V trimmed by 5 bases and J by 4 bases, 6 bases remained unmatched. From germline, CDR1 is MNHNY and CDR2 SVGAGI (reference sequence). This CDR3 is built from 14 residues. The CDR3 nucleotides read TGTGCCAGCAGTACCCCTGACAGGGGCACTGAAGCTTTCTTT. Translating gives CASSTPDRGTEAFF.

This chain uses TRBV6-6 with TRBJ2-3; D is possibly TRBD1 (5 bases). Germline CDR1 MNHNY, CDR2 SVGAGI (reference sequence). CDR3 length: 13 amino acids. Trimming shortened V by 3 bases and J by 8 bases, and 12 bases separated the two germline ends. CDR3 region: CASSYTGKGTQYF. CDR3 DNA sequence: TGTGCCAGCAGTTATACAGGAAAGGGTACGCAGTATTTT.

The chain has TRBV7-2 and TRBJ2-1; 13 nucleotides agree with TRBD2. CDR3 length: 15 residues. With 4 bases clipped from V and 8 bases from J, the junction kept 5 bases outside the gene matches. Germline V lookup: CDR1 SGHTA, CDR2 FQGNSA. This CDR3 is CASSSGLAGRDEQFF. In nucleotides, the CDR3 is TGTGCCAGCAGCTCGGGACTAGCGGGACGTGATGAGCAGTTCTTC.

V is TRBV5-1 and J is TRBJ2-7; TRBD2 matches 11 bases. The junction had 6 bases not matched to a gene; V was cut back by 4 bases and J by 3 bases. This CDR3 has 15 residues. Germline-derived CDR1 and CDR2 are SGHRS and YFSETQ. The CDR3 loop is CASSHSGTSGYEQYF. The DNA of the CDR3 is TGCGCCAGCAGCCACTCCGGGACTAGCGGCTACGAGCAGTACTTC.

This clone was recorded once. The rearrangement links TRBV30 to TRBJ2-5; tentative D call: TRBD2 (7 bases). The CDR3 loop spans 17 amino acids. Germline loops: CDR1 GTSNPN, CDR2 SVGIG (reference sequence). Trimming stripped 5 bases from V and 5 bases from J, with 27 bases between. CDR3 in DNA: TGTGCCTGGGACCTAGCGGAGGGGGTGCGGGGTAGGGAGACCCAGTACTTC. Amino acid sequence: CAWDLAEGVRGRETQYF.

This clone was counted a single time. This chain links TRBV11-2 with TRBJ2-2; D might be TRBD1 or TRBD2, each matching 5 bases. This CDR3 is 15 amino acids long. From germline, CDR1 is SGHAT and CDR2 FQNNGV. V lost 5 bases and J lost 0, with 10 bases in between. The CDR3 sequence is CASSRGTPNTGELFF. CDR3 bases: TGTGCCAGCAGCCGTGGGACGCCGAACACCGGGGAGCTGTTTTTT.

The V and J genes are TRBV5-4 and TRBJ2-5, with D possibly matching TRBD1 (6 bases). The CDR3 sequence is 15 residues long. With 4 bases removed from V and 1 base from J, the gap between germline ends came to 14 bases. CDR1 and CDR2 (germline): SGHNT, YYREEE (reference sequence). CDR3 nucleotides: TGTGCCAGCAGCCACCGGGGACAACTCCAAGAGACCCAGTACTTC. Protein product: CASSHRGQLQETQYF.

V gene TRBV7-8 combines with J gene TRBJ2-2, with a weak D call TRBD2 (5 bases). CDR1 and CDR2 from the germline V gene are SGHVS and FQNEAQ. V was cut by 0 bases and J by 2 bases, with 13 bases left in between. The CDR3 covers 17 residues. CDR3 loop: CASSLARLASNTGELFF. Here the CDR3 DNA reads TGTGCCAGCAGCTTAGCGCGGTTAGCGAGCAACACCGGGGAGCTGTTTTTT.

V gene TRBV5-1 combines with J gene TRBJ2-5, with D unclear. The CDR3 sequence is 13 residues long. Looked up from germline, CDR1 is SGHRS and CDR2 is YFSETQ. The V and J ends lost 0 bases and 3 bases respectively, with 6 bases between them. CDR3 region: CASSLASEETQYF. DNA for the CDR3: TGCGCCAGCAGCTTGGCCTCGGAAGAGACCCAGTACTTC.

The gene calls are TRBV6-1 and TRBJ1-5; a weak D match, TRBD1 (5 bases). Germline CDR1 and CDR2: MNHNS and SASEGT. The CDR3 is 13 amino acids. Trimming removed 0 bases at V and 9 bases at J, with 9 bases between. For the CDR3, the DNA is TGTGCCAGCAGTGAAGCTTCGGGGACGCCCCAGCATTTT. Translating gives CASSEASGTPQHF.

This clone has a single count. The gene calls are TRBV7-9 and TRBJ1-2, with 8 positions matching TRBD1. This CDR3 spans 14 amino acids. Losses at the gene ends were 2 bases for V and 6 bases for J; bases not matched to a gene: 5. Germline CDR1 SEHNR, CDR2 FQNEAQ (reference sequence). The CDR3 is CASSLTGGTNGYTF. Written as DNA, the CDR3 is TGTGCCAGCAGCTTAACAGGGGGAACTAATGGCTACACCTTC.

This clone was seen just once. This rearrangement joins TRBV15 to TRBJ1-1, with D possibly being TRBD1 (5 bases). V lost 0 bases and J lost 0, with 20 bases in between. Per germline, CDR1 LNHNV and CDR2 YYDKDF (reference sequence). The length of the CDR3 is 19 residues. For the CDR3, the DNA is TGTGCCACCAGCAGAGATCTGGGGGGGAGGGCTGTGATGAACACTGAAGCTTTCTTT. Amino acid sequence: CATSRDLGGRAVMNTEAFF. Together with reference TRBV15 and TRBJ1-1, the CDR3 gives the full variable domain: DAMVIQNPRYQVTQFGKPVTLSCSQTLNHNVMYWYQQKSSQAPKLLFHYYDKDFNNEADTPDNFQSRRPNTSFCFLDIRSPGLGDTAMYLCATSRDLGGRAVMNTEAFFGQGTRLTVV.

The chain recombines TRBV7-2 with TRBJ2-1, with 9 bases lining up with TRBD2. Germline trimming cut 7 bases from V and 5 bases from J; bases unmatched to any gene: 9. CDR3 length: 15 amino acids. The germline CDR1 and CDR2 sequences are SGHTA and FQGNSA. CDR3 sequence (DNA): TGTGCCAGCACCGGTGCTAGCGGGAATGACAATGAGCAGTTCTTC. It codes for CASTGASGNDNEQFF.

The chain couples TRBV7-2 to TRBJ1-6, with 9 bases matching TRBD1. Looked up from germline, CDR1 is SGHTA and CDR2 is FQGNSA. Trimming cost V 4 bases and J 7 bases; bases outside gene matches: 5. CDR3 length: 15 residues. CDR3 coding DNA: TGTGCCAGCAGCTCTACAGGGGGCGGCAATTCACCCCTCCACTTT. Translating gives CASSSTGGGNSPLHF.

The chain uses TRBV7-9 and TRBJ2-1; 8 nucleotides line up with TRBD2. The CDR3 covers 17 residues. V gave up 0 bases and J gave up 5 bases; unmatched junction bases: 9. Germline lookup yields CDR1 SEHNR and CDR2 FQNEAQ (reference sequence). CDR3 bases: TGTGCCAGCAGCTTAGCTCACGGGACTAGGAATAACAATGAGCAGTTCTTC. Its protein product is CASSLAHGTRNNNEQFF. Variable domain in full (rest from reference TRBV7-9 and TRBJ2-1): DTGVSQNPRHKITKRGQNVTFRCDPISEHNRLYWYRQTLGQGPEFLTYFQNEAQLEKSRLLSDRFSAERPKGSFSTLEIQRTEQGDSAMYLCASSLAHGTRNNNEQFFGPGTRLTVL.

V gene TRBV7-9 combines with J gene TRBJ1-1, with a possible D match to TRBD1 (6 bases). V lost 5 bases, J lost 3 bases, and 13 bases lay in between. This CDR3 spans 14 amino acids. In germline, CDR1 is SEHNR, CDR2 FQNEAQ (reference sequence). The CDR3 bases are TGTGCCAGCAGCACACAGGGAGGGGACACTGAAGCTTTCTTT. It translates to CASSTQGGDTEAFF.

In the case of this clone: This same CDR3 is encoded by further DNA sequences in the sample. The chain has TRBV5-6 and TRBJ1-1; a possible D gene is TRBD1 (5 bases). The CDR3 runs to 14 residues. The V end lost 2 bases, the J end lost 0 bases, and 8 bases lay between the germline ends. Germline V CDR1 and CDR2: SGHDT, YYEEEE. As DNA, the CDR3 is TGTGCCAGCAGCTTAGTGGGGGTGAACACTGAAGCTTTCTTT. Translated, it gives CASSLVGVNTEAFF.

This clone occurred a few times. The genes are TRBV5-4 and TRBJ1-5, with 11 bases matching TRBD1. With V trimmed by 3 bases and J by 1 base, 6 bases remained unmatched. The CDR3 is made up of 17 amino acids. Germline CDR1 SGHNT, CDR2 YYREEE (reference sequence). The CDR3 region is CASSSWGQGESNQPQHF. The DNA for the CDR3 is TGTGCCAGCAGCTCCTGGGGACAGGGGGAGAGCAATCAGCCCCAGCATTTT.

The chain couples TRBV7-9 to TRBJ2-1, with 8 bases that match TRBD2. CDR3 length: 14 amino acids. The germline V gene has CDR1 SEHNR and CDR2 FQNEAQ (reference sequence). The V and J ends lost 2 bases and 6 bases, in that order; junction bases with no gene match: 3. CDR3 residues: CASSLLGTSNEQFF. The CDR3 coding sequence is TGTGCCAGCAGCTTACTGGGGACTAGCAATGAGCAGTTCTTC.

This chain joins TRBV5-8 and TRBJ2-7; possibly TRBD2 for D (5 bases). Germline V gene lookup returns CDR1 SGHTS and CDR2 YDEGEE. V was trimmed by 3 bases and J by 2 bases, leaving 12 bases between them. The CDR3 covers 14 residues. The CDR3 reads CASSSTTGAYEQYF. The CDR3 DNA sequence: TGTGCCAGCAGCTCTACCACCGGGGCCTACGAGCAGTACTTC.

The rearrangement joins TRBV27 to TRBJ2-7, with D possibly matching TRBD1 (5 bases). The V end was cut by 7 bases, the J end by 0 bases, with 16 bases between. Germline V lookup: CDR1 MNHEY, CDR2 SMNVEV (reference sequence). CDR3 length equals 15 residues. In DNA, the CDR3 is TGTGCCAGCAAAATAGACAGCGCTCACTCCTACGAGCAGTACTTC. This translates into CASKIDSAHSYEQYF.